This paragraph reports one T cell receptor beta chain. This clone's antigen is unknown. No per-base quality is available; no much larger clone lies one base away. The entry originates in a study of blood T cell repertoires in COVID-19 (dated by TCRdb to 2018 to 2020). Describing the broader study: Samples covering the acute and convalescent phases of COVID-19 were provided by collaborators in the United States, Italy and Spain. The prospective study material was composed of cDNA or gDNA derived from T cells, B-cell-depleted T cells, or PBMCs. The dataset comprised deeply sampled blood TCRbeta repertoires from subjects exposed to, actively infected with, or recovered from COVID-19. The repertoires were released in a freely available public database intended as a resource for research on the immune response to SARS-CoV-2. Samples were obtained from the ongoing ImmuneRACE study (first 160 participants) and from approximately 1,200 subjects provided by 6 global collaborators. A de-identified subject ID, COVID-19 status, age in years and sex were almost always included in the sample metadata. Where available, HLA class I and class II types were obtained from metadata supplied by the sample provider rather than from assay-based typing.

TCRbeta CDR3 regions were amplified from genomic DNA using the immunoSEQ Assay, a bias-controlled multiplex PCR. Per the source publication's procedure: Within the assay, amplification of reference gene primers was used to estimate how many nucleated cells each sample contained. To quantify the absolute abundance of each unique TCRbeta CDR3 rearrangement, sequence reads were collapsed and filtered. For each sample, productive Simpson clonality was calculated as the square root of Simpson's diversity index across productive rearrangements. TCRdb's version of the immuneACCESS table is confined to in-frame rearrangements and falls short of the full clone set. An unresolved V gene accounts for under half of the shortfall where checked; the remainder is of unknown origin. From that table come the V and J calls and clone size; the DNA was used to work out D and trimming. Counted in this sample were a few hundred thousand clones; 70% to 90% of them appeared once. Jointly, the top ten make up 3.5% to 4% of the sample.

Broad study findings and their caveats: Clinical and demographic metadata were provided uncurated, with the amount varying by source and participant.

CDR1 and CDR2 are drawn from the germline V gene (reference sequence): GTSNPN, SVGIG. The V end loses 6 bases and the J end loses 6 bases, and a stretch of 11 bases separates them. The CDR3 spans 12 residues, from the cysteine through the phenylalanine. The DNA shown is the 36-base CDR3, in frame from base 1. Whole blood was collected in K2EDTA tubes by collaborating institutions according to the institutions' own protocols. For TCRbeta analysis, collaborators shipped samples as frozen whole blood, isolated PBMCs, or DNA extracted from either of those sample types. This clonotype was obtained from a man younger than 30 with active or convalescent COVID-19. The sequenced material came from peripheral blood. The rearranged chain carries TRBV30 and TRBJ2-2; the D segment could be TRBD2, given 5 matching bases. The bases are TGTGCCTGCCTCAGGAGGTCCGGGGAGCTGTTTTTT. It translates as CACLRRSGELFF.